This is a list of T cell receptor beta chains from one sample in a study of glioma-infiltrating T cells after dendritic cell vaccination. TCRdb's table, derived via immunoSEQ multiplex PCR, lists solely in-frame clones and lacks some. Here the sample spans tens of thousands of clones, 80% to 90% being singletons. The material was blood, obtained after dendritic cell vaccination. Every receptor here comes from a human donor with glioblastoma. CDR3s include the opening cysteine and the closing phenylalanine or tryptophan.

CDR3aa: CASRLGQFNQPQHF
v_gene: TRBV19
j_gene: TRBJ1-5
len: 14

CDR3aa: CASSPSEGDNEQFF
v_gene: TRBV18
j_gene: TRBJ2-1
len: 14

CDR3aa: CASTRTPTYEQYF
v_gene: TRBV2
j_gene: TRBJ2-7
len: 13

CDR3aa: CASSPLAGANTGELFF
v_gene: TRBV5-4
j_gene: TRBJ2-2
len: 16

CDR3aa: CASSLDQNTQYF
v_gene: TRBV11-2
j_gene: TRBJ2-3
len: 12

CDR3aa: CASSSDRGNSPLHF
v_gene: TRBV13
j_gene: TRBJ1-6
len: 14

CDR3aa: CASRIDSSYNEQFF
v_gene: TRBV27
j_gene: TRBJ2-1
len: 14

CDR3aa: CASSTRQGPWYWTEAFF
v_gene: TRBV19
j_gene: TRBJ1-1
len: 17

CDR3aa: CAISERPGLTYTGELFF
v_gene: TRBV10-3
j_gene: TRBJ2-2
len: 17

CDR3aa: CSVYGGGNTEAFF
v_gene: TRBV29-1
j_gene: TRBJ1-1
len: 13

CDR3aa: CASSSSADTQYF
v_gene: TRBV7-9
j_gene: TRBJ2-3
len: 12

CDR3aa: CATSRATRGGGGTGELFF
v_gene: TRBV15
j_gene: TRBJ2-2
len: 18

CDR3aa: CASSGRGKDGYTF
v_gene: TRBV2
j_gene: TRBJ1-2
len: 13

CDR3aa: CASSPWDRDGYTF
v_gene: TRBV5-1
j_gene: TRBJ1-2
len: 13

CDR3aa: CASKRGQAEKLFF
v_gene: TRBV2
j_gene: TRBJ1-4
len: 13

CDR3aa: CASSLPRDRGPHEQFF
v_gene: TRBV7-9
j_gene: TRBJ2-1
len: 16

CDR3aa: CASSPRTSRVQETQYF
v_gene: TRBV14
j_gene: TRBJ2-5
len: 16

CDR3aa: CASSAGTGGQPQHF
v_gene: TRBV6-1
j_gene: TRBJ1-5
len: 14

CDR3aa: CASSLWTGDTGELFF
v_gene: TRBV14
j_gene: TRBJ2-2
len: 15

CDR3aa: CASTRDRGNEKLFF
v_gene: TRBV6-5
j_gene: TRBJ1-4
len: 14

CDR3aa: CASSYGGNQPQHF
v_gene: TRBV6-6
j_gene: TRBJ1-5
len: 13

CDR3aa: CASSQGGPASTDTQYF
v_gene: TRBV5-4
j_gene: TRBJ2-3
len: 16

CDR3aa: CASSPGRNTEAFF
v_gene: TRBV7-6
j_gene: TRBJ1-1
len: 13

CDR3aa: CASSLRDSHNEQFF
v_gene: TRBV5-1
j_gene: TRBJ2-1
len: 14

CDR3aa: CASSESLAGRSDTQYF
v_gene: TRBV10-1
j_gene: TRBJ2-3
len: 16

CDR3aa: CASSSGQGDQPQHF
v_gene: TRBV28
j_gene: TRBJ1-5
len: 14